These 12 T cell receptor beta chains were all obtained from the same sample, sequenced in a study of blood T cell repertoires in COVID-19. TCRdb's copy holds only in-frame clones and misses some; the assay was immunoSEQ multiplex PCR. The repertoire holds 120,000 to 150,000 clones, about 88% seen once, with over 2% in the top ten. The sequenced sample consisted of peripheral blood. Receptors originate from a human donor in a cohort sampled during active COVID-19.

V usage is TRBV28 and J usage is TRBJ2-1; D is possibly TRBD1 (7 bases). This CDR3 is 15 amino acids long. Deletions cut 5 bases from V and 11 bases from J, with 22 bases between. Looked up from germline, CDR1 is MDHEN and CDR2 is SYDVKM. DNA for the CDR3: TGTGCCAGCAGTGAACAGACAGGGAGCGGGTCAAAGCAGTTCTTC. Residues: CASSEQTGSGSKQFF.

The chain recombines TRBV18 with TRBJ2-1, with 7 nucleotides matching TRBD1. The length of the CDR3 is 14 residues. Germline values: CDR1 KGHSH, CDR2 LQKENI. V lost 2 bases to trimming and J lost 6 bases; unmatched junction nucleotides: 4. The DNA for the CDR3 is TGTGCCAGCTCACCAATGACAGGGTCCAATGAGCAGTTCTTC. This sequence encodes CASSPMTGSNEQFF.

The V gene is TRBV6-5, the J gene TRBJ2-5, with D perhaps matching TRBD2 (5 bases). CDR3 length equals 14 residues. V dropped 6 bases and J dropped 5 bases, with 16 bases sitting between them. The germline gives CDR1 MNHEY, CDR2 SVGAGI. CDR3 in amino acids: CASSFLGPGETQYF. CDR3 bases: TGTGCCAGCAGCTTCCTGGGTCCGGGGGAGACCCAGTACTTC.

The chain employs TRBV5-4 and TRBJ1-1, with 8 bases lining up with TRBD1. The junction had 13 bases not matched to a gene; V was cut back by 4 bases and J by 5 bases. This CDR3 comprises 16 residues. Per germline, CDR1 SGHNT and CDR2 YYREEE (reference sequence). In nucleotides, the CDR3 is TGTGCCAGCAGCAGACAGGGGACTCGTATGAGGACTGAAGCTTTCTTT. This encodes CASSRQGTRMRTEAFF.

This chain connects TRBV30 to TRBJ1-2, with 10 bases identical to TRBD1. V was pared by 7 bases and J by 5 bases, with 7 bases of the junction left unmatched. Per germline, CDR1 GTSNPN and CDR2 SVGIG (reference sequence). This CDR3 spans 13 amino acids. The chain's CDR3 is CASQGQGLYGYTF. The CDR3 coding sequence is TGTGCCTCCCAGGGACAGGGGTTATATGGCTACACCTTC.

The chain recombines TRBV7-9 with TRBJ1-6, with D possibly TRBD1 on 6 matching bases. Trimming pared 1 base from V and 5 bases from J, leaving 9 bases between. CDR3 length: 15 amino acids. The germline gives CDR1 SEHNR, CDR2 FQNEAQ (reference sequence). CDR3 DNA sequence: TGTGCCAGCAGCTTAGGGGGGCTTGATAATTCACCCCTCCACTTT. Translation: CASSLGGLDNSPLHF.

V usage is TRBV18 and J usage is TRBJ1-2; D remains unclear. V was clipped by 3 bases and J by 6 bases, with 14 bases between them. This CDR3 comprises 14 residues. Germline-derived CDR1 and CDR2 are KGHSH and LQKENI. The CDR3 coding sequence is TGTGCCAGCTCACCGGCGGGGTTTGGGGATGGCTACACCTTC. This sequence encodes CASSPAGFGDGYTF.

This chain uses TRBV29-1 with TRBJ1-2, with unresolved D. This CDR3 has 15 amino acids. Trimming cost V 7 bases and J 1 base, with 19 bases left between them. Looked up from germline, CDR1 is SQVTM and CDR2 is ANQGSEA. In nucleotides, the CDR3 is TGCAGCGCCCCGGTAGGAGCTTACCTTAACTATGGCTACACCTTC. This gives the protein CSAPVGAYLNYGYTF.

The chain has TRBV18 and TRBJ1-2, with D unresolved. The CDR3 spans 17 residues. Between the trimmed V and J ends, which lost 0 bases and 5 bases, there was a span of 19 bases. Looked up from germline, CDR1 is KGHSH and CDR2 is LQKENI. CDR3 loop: CASSPPVPRGRWYGYTF. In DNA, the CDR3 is TGTGCCAGCTCACCACCCGTCCCTCGAGGGAGATGGTATGGCTACACCTTC.

DNA of the CDR3: TGCAGTGCTAGTGATGCGCTAGCGGGAGTTAAGTCCTACGAGCAGTACTTC. It is translated as CSASDALAGVKSYEQYF. This chain joins TRBV20-1 and TRBJ2-7; 10 bases are shared with TRBD2. The germline V gene encodes CDR1 DFQATT and CDR2 SNEGSKA (reference sequence). V gave up 3 bases and J gave up 1 base; unmatched junction bases: 12. The CDR3 has 17 residues.

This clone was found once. The CDR3 spells CASSEDLLNTEAFF. The CDR3 DNA follows: TGTGCCAGCAGTGAAGATCTTCTGAACACTGAAGCTTTCTTT. The V and J genes are TRBV6-1 and TRBJ1-1; the D is unclear. The CDR3 has 14 amino acids. Trimming left V 1 base short and J 0 bases short, with 6 bases between. CDR1 and CDR2 from the germline V gene are MNHNS and SASEGT.

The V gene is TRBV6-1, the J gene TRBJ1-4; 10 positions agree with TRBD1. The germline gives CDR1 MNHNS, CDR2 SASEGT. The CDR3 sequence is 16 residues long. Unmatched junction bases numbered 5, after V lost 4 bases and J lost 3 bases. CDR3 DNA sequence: TGTGCCAGCAGTGCGACAGGGGGCTTGGCTAATGAAAAACTGTTTTTT. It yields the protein CASSATGGLANEKLFF.